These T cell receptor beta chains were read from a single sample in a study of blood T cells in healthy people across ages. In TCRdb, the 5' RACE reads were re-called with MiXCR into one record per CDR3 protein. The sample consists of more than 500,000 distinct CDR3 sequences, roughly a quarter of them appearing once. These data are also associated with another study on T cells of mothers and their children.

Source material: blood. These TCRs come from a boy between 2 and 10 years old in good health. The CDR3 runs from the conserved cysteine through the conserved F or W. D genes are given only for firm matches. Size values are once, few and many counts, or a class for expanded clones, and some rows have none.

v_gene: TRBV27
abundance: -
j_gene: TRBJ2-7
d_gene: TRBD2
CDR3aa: CASSLGAREGRHEQYF
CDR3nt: TGTGCCAGCAGTTTAGGAGCGCGGGAGGGCCGCCACGAGCAGTACTTC

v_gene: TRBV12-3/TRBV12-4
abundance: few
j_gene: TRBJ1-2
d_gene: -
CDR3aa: CASSDQGGYTF
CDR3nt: TGTGCCAGCAGTGACCAGGGCGGCTACACCTTC

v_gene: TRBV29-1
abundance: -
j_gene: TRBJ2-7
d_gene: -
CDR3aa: CSVGTGSYEQYF
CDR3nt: TGCAGCGTTGGAACAGGGTCTTACGAGCAGTACTTC

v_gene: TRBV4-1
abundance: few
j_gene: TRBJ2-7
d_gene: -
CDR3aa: CASSQGPSGDEQYF
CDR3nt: TGCGCCAGCAGCCAAGGTCCTTCGGGTGACGAGCAGTACTTC

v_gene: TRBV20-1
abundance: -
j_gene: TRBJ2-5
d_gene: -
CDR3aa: CSASWARKETQYF
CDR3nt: TGCAGTGCTAGTTGGGCGCGGAAAGAGACCCAGTACTTC

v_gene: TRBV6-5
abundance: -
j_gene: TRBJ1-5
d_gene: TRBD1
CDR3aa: CAGSRRQGNQPQHF
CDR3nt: TGTGCCGGCAGCCGCCGACAGGGAAATCAGCCCCAGCATTTT

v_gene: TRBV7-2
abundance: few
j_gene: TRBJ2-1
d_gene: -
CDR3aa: CASSPSSVYNEQFF
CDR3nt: TGTGCCAGCAGCCCAAGCTCTGTCTACAATGAGCAGTTCTTC

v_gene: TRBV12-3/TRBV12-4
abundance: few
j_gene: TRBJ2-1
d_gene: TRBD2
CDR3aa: CASSWGASGSGGEQFF
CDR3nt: TGTGCCAGCAGTTGGGGGGCCAGCGGGAGTGGGGGTGAGCAGTTCTTC

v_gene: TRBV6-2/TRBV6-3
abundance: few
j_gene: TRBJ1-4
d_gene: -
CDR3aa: CASSRGETATNEKLFF
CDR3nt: TGTGCCAGCAGTAGGGGCGAGACAGCAACTAATGAAAAACTGTTTTTT

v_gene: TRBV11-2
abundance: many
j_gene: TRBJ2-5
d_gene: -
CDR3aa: CASSFRAQETQYF
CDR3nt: TGTGCCAGCAGCTTTCGGGCCCAAGAGACCCAGTACTTC

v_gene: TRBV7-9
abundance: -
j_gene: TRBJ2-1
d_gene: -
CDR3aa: CASSTTGPEQFF
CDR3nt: TGTGCCAGCAGCACGACCGGCCCTGAGCAGTTCTTC

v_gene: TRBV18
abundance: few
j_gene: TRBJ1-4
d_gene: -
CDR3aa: CASSPQGNEKLFF
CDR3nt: TGTGCCAGCTCACCGCAGGGGAACGAAAAACTGTTTTTT

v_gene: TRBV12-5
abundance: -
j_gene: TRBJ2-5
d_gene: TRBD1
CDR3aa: CASDPGTVQETQYF
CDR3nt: TGTGCTAGTGACCCCGGGACAGTCCAAGAGACCCAGTACTTC

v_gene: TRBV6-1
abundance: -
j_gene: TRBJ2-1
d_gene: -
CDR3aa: CASSEGRGRSYNEQFF
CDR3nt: TGTGCCAGCAGTGAAGGACGGGGTCGCTCCTACAATGAGCAGTTCTTC

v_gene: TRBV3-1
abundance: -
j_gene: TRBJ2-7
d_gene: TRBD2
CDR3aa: CASSQDSGGAYYEQYF
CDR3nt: TGTGCCAGCAGCCAAGATAGCGGGGGCGCATATTACGAGCAGTACTTC

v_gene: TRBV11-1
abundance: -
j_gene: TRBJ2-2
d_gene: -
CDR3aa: CASSLRGITAELSF
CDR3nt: TGTGCCAGCAGCTTACGGGGGATCACCGCGGAGCTGTCTTTT

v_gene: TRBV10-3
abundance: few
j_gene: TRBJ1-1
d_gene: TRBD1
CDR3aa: CAITPRGQGIGAEAFF
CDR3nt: TGTGCCATCACCCCTCGGGGACAGGGGATAGGAGCTGAAGCTTTCTTT

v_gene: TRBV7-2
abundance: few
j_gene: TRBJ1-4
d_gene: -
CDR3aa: CASSPPGVQRNEKLFF
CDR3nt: TGTGCCAGCAGCCCCCCTGGGGTGCAGCGTAATGAAAAACTGTTTTTT

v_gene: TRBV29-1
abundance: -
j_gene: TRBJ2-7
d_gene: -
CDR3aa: CSASGNTYEQYF
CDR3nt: TGCAGCGCGTCCGGGAACACCTACGAGCAGTACTTC

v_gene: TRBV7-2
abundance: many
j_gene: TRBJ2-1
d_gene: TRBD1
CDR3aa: CASSSDRGSYNEQFF
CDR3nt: TGTGCCAGCAGCTCGGACAGGGGGAGCTACAATGAGCAGTTCTTC

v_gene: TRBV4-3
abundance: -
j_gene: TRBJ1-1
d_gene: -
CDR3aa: CASSQTQGTTEAFF
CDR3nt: TGCGCCAGCAGCCAAACACAGGGAACCACTGAGGCTTTCTTT

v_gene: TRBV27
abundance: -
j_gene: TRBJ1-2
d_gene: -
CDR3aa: CASSPGTSGGYTF
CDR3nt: TGTGCCAGCAGTCCGGGGACCTCCGGGGGCTACACCTTC

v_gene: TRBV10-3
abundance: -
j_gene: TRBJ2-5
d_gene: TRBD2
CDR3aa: CAISEPTRRGAGETQYF
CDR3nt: TGTGCCATCAGTGAGCCCACCAGGCGGGGGGCCGGAGAGACCCAGTACTTC

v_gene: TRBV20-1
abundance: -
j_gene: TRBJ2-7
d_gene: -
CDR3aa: CSASGDSERSSYEQYF
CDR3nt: TGCAGTGCTAGCGGGGATAGCGAACGGAGCTCCTACGAGCAGTACTTC

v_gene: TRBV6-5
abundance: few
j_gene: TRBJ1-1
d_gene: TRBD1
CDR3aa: CASRDRSINTEAFF
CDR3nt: TGTGCCAGCCGGGACAGGTCGATTAACACTGAAGCTTTCTTT

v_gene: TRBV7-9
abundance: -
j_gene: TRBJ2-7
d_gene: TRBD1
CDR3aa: CASSREPGQGTYEQYF
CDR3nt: TGTGCCAGCAGTAGAGAACCGGGACAGGGCACCTACGAGCAGTACTTC

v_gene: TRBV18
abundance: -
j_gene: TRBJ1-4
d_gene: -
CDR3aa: CASSPPERVGIEKLFF
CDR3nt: TGTGCCAGCTCACCACCGGAGAGAGTTGGAATTGAAAAACTGTTTTTT

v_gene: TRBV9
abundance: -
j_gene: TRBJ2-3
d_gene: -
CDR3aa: CASSVTISDTQYF
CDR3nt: TGTGCCAGCAGCGTAACTATCTCAGATACGCAGTATTTT

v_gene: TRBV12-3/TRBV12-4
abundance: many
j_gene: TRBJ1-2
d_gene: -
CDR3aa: CASSSRTDGYTF
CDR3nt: TGTGCCAGCAGTTCTCGGACGGACGGCTACACCTTC